This T cell receptor (beta chain) was captured in a study of identical twins. In its sample, this clonotype was seen a few times. Its specificity is unknown. The germline V gene encodes CDR1 DFQATT and CDR2 SNEGSKA (reference sequence). This CDR3 has 16 amino acids. V lost 3 bases, J lost 4 bases, and 12 bases stayed unmatched. Broader study findings: Among monozygotic twins, out-of-frame TCR alpha sharing exceeded what models predicted. For cord blood, abundant beta clonotypes had fewer insertions, unlike memory repertoires, which showed none.

Donors uniformly comprised healthy Caucasians. TCRdb fed the 5' RACE reads into MiXCR, producing one record per CDR3 protein. The sample has about 520,000 distinct CDR3 sequences, approximately 22% seen once. Separately, the same data were catalogued under a study of T cells expressing NK-cell markers. That source adds: TCR beta repertoires came from sorted CD3+CD56+NKG2C+, CD3+CD56+NKG2C- and CD3+CD56-NKG2C+ T cells.

The specimen sequenced was CD4+ T cells sorted from blood. The V and J genes are TRBV20-1 and TRBJ1-5; 7 nucleotides line up with TRBD1. This clonotype was obtained from a woman aged 18-29 years in good health. Written as DNA, the CDR3 is TGCAGTGCTAGCGGGCAGGGGGTCGACCGAAATCAGCCCCAGCATTTT. Its translation is CSASGQGVDRNQPQHF.